This TCR beta chain was captured by sequencing in a study of blood T cell repertoires in COVID-19. On the study more broadly: Whether acute or convalescent, the COVID-19 samples came from the United States, Italy and Spain. T cells, B-cell-depleted T cells, or PBMCs provided the cDNA or gDNA that served as material.

Generated by immunoSEQ multiplex PCR, the TCRdb table keeps only in-frame clones and is missing some. The sample lists 50,000 to 75,000 clones, around three quarters occurring once. In its sample, this clone was seen many times. This CDR3 has 17 residues. Per germline, CDR1 SGHKS and CDR2 YYEKEE (reference sequence). V shed 2 bases and J shed 1 base, with 17 bases lying between them. The chain joins TRBV5-5 to TRBJ2-3; a weak D match, TRBD2 (5 bases). The sequence was collected from a human donor in a cohort sampled during active COVID-19. Material for sequencing was peripheral blood. The CDR3 sequence is CASSFVTPGSRTDTQYF. For the CDR3, the DNA is TGTGCCAGCAGCTTTGTTACCCCGGGGAGTCGCACAGATACGCAGTATTTT.